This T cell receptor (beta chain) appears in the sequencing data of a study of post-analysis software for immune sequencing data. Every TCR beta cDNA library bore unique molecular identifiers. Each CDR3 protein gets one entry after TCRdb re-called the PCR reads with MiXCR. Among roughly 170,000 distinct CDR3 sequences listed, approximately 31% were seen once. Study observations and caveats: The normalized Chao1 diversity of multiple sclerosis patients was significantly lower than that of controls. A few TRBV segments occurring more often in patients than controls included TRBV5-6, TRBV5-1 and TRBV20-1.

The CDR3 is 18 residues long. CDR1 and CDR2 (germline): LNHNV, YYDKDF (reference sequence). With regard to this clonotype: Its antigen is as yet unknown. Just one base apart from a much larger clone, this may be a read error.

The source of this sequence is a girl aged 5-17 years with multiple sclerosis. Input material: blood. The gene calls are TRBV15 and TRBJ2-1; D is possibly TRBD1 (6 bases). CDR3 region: CATSPFSRDKSSYSEQFF. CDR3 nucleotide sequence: TGTGCCACCAGTCCCTTTAGCCGGGACAAAAGCTCCTACAGTGAGCAGTTCTTC. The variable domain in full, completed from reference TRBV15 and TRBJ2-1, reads DAMVIQNPRYQVTQFGKPVTLSCSQTLNHNVMYWYQQKSSQAPKLLFHYYDKDFNNEADTPDNFQSRRPNTSFCFLDIRSPGLGDTAMYLCATSPFSRDKSSYSEQFFGPGTRLTVL.